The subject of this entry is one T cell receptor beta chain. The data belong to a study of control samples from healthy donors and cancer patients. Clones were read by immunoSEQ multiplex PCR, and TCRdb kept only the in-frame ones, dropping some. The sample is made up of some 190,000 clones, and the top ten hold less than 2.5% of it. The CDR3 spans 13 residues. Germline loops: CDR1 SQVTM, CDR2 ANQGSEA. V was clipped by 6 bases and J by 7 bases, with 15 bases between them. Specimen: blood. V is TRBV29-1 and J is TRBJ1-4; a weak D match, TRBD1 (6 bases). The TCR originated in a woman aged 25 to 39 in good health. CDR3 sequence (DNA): TGCAGCGTAGGACAGTCGGGGGGTGAAAAACTGTTTTTT. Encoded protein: CSVGQSGGEKLFF.